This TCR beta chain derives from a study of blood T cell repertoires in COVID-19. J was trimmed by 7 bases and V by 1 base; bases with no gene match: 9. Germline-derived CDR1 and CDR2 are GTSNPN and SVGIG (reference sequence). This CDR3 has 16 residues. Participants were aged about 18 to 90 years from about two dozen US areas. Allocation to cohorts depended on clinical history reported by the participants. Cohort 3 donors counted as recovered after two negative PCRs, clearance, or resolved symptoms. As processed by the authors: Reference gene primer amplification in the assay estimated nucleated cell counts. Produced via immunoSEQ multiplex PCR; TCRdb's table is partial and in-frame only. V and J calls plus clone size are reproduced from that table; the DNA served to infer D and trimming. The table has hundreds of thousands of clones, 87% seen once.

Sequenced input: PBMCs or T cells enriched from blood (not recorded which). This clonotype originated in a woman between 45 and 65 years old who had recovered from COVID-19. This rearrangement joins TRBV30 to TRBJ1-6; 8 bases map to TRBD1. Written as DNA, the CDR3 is TGTGCCTGGAGTGCCCACTCAGGGGGCGCAAATTCACCCCTCCACTTT. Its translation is CAWSAHSGGANSPLHF. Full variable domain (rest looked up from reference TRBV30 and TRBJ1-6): SQTIHQWPATLVQPVGSPLSLECTVEGTSNPNLYWYRQAAGRGLQLLFYSVGIGQISSEVPQNLSASRPQDRQFILSSKKLLLSDSGFYLCAWSAHSGGANSPLHFGNGTRLTVT.